This TCR beta chain comes out of a study of blood T cell repertoires in COVID-19. Generated by immunoSEQ multiplex PCR, the TCRdb table keeps only in-frame clones and is missing some. The table has about 150,000 clones, 82% seen once. The V end was cut by 5 bases, the J end by 7 bases, with 15 bases between. The CDR3 is 14 amino acids. The V gene's germline CDR1 is SGHTA and CDR2 FQGNSA. The sequenced material came from peripheral blood. The origin of this receptor is a human donor with acute or convalescent COVID-19. The donor label of this sample is uncertain. The chain joins TRBV7-2 to TRBJ1-5; weak D call: TRBD1 (6 bases). The CDR3 region is CASSPPGAGQPQHF. Here the CDR3 DNA reads TGTGCCAGCAGCCCCCCAGGGGCAGGCCAGCCCCAGCATTTT.